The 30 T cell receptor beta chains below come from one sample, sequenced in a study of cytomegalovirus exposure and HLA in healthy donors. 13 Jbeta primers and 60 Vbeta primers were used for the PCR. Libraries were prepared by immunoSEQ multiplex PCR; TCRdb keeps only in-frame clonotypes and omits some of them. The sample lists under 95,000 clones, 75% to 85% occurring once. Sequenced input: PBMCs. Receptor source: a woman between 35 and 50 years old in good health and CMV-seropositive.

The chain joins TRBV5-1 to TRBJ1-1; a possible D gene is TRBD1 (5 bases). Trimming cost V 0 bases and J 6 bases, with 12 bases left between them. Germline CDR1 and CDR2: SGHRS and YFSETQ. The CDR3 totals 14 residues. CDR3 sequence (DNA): TGCGCCAGCAGCTTGGGGGGCGTTCAGGCTGAAGCTTTCTTT. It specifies CASSLGGVQAEAFF.

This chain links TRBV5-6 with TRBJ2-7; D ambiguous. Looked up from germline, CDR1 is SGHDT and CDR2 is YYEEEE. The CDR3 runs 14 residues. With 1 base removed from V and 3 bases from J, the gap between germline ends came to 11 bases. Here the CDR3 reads CASSLTEFNYEQYF. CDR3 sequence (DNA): TGTGCCAGCAGCTTGACAGAGTTTAACTACGAGCAGTACTTC.

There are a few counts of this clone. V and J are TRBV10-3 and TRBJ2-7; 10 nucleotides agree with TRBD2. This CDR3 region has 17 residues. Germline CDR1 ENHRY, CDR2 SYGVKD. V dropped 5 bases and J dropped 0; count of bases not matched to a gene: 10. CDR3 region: CAISNPGLALSSYEQYF. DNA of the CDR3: TGTGCCATCAGTAATCCGGGACTAGCGTTGAGCTCCTACGAGCAGTACTTC.

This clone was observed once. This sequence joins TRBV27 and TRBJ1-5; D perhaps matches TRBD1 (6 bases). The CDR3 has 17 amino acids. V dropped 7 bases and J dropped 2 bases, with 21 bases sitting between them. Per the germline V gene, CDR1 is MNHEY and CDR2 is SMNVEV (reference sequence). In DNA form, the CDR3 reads TGTGCCAGCACCCCGCGGGGGGGGCGGGCGGGCAATCAGCCCCAGCATTTT. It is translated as CASTPRGGRAGNQPQHF.

CDR3: CASSLDLAGGRNIQYF. CDR3 nucleotides: TGCGCCAGCAGCTTGGACTTAGCGGGAGGGCGAAACATTCAGTACTTC. The chain has TRBV5-1 and TRBJ2-4; 11 bases match TRBD2. This CDR3 region has 16 residues. In germline, CDR1 is SGHRS, CDR2 YFSETQ. The trim removed 0 bases at V and 6 bases at J, leaving 5 bases unmatched.

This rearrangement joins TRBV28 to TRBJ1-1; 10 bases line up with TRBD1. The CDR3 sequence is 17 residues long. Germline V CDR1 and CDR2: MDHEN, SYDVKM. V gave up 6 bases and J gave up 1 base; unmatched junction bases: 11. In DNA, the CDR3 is TGTGCCAGCAGCTCCCCGCCGAGGACAGGGGGGAACACTGAAGCTTTCTTT. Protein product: CASSSPPRTGGNTEAFF.

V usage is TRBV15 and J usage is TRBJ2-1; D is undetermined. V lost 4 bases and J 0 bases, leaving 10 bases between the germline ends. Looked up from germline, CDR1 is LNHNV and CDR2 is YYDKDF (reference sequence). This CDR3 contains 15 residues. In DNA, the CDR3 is TGTGCCACCAGCATACTTCCTCGCTCCTACAATGAGCAGTTCTTC. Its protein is CATSILPRSYNEQFF.

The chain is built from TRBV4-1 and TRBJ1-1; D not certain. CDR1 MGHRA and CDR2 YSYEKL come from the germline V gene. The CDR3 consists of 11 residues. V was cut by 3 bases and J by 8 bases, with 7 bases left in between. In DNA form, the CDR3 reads TGCGCCAGCAGCCATAACGGGGAAGCTTTCTTT. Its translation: CASSHNGEAFF.

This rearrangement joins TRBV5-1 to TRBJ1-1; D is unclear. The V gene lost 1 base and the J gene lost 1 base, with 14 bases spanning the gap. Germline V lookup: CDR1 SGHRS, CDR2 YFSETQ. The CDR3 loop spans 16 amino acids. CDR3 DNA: TGCGCCAGCAGCTTGTTGCCCTCCGGGGAGAACACTGAAGCTTTCTTT. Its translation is CASSLLPSGENTEAFF.

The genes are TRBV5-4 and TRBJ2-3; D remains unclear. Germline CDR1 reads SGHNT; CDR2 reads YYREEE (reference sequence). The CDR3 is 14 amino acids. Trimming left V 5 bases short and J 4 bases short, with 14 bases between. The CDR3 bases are TGTGCCAGCAGTCAAGACCCGGCGGCAGATACGCAGTATTTT. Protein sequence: CASSQDPAADTQYF.

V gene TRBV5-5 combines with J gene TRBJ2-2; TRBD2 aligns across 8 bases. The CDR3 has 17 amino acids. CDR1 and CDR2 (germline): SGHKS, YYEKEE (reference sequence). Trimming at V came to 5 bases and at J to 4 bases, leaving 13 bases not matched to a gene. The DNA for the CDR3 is TGTGCCAGCAGTCTCAAGTCATCGGGAGGGGGCACCGGGGAGCTGTTTTTT. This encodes CASSLKSSGGGTGELFF.

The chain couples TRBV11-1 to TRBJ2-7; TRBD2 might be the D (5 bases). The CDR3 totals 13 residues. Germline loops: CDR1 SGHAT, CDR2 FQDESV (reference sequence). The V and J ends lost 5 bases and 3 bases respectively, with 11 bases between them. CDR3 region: CASSLHGNYEQYF. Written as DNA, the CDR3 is TGTGCCAGCAGCCTACACGGGAACTACGAGCAGTACTTC.

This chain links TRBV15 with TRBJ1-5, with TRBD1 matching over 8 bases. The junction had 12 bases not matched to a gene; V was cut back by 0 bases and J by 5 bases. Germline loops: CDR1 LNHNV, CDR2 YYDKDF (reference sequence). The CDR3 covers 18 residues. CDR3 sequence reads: CATSRDIGLAGGYQPQHF. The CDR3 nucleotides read TGTGCCACCAGCAGAGATATTGGATTGGCAGGGGGCTATCAGCCCCAGCATTTT.

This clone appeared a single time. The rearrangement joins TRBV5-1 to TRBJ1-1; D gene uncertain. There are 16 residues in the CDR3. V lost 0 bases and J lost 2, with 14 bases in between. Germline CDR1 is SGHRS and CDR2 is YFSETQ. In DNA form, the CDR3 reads TGCGCCAGCAGCTTGGCCAAGGCAGGAGGAAACACTGAAGCTTTCTTT. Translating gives CASSLAKAGGNTEAFF.

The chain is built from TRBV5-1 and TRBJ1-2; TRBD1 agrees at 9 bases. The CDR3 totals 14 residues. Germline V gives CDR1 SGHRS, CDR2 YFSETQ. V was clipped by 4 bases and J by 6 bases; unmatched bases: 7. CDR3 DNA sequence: TGCGCCAGCAGCCCGGGACAGGGACGAGATGGCTACACCTTC. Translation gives CASSPGQGRDGYTF.

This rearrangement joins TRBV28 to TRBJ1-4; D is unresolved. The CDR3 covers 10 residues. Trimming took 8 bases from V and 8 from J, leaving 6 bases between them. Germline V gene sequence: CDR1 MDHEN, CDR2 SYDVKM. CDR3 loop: CASRGEKLFF. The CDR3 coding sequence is TGTGCCAGCCGAGGGGAAAAACTGTTTTTT.

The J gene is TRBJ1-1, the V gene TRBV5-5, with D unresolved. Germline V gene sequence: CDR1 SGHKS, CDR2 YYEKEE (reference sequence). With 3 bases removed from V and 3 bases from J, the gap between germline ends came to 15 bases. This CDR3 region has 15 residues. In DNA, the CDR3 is TGTGCCAGCAGCTCAAGCAGAGGATGGGACACTGAAGCTTTCTTT. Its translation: CASSSSRGWDTEAFF.

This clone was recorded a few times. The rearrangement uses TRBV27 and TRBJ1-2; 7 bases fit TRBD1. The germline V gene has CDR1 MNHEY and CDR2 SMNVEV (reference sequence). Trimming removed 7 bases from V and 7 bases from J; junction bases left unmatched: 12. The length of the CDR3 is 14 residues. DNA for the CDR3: TGTGCCAGCACTCCGACACCCGACAGGGCTGGCTACACCTTC. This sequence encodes CASTPTPDRAGYTF.

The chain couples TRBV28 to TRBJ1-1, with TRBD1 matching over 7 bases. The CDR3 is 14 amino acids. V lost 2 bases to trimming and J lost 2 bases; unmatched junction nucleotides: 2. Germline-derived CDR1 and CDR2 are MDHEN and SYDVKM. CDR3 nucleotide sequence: TGTGCCAGCAGTTTAGGACAGGCCAACACTGAAGCTTTCTTT. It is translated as CASSLGQANTEAFF.

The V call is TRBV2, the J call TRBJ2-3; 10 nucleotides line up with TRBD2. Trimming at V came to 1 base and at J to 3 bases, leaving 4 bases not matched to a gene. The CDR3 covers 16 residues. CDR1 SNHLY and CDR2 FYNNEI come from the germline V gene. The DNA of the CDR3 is TGTGCCAGCAGTGAAGTAATTAGCGGGGGGACAGATACGCAGTATTTT. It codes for CASSEVISGGTDTQYF.

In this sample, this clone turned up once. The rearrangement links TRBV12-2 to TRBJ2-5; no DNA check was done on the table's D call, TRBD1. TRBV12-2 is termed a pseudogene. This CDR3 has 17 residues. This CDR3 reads CASRLLGQGPHQETQYF. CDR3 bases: TGTGCAAGTCGCTTACTAGGACAGGGCCCCCACCAAGAGACCCAGTACTTC.

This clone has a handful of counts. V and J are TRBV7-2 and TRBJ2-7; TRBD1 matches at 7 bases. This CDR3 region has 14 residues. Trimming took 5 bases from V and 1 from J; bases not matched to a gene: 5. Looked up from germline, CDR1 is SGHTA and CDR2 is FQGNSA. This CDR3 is CASSPWDSSYEQYF. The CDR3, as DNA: TGTGCCAGCAGCCCCTGGGACAGTTCCTACGAGCAGTACTTC.

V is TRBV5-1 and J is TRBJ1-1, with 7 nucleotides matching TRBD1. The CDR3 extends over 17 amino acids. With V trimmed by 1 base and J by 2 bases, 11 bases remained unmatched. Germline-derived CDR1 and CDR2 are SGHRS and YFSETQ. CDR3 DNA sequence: TGCGCCAGCAGCTTGTATAACAGGGGCGCTTCTAACACTGAAGCTTTCTTT. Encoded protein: CASSLYNRGASNTEAFF.

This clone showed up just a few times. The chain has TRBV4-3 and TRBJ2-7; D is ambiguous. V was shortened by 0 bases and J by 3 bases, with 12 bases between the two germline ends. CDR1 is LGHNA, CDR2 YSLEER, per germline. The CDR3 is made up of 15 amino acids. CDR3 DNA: TGCGCCAGCAGCCAAGAGCAGAGCGAGCTCTACGAGCAGTACTTC. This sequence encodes CASSQEQSELYEQYF.

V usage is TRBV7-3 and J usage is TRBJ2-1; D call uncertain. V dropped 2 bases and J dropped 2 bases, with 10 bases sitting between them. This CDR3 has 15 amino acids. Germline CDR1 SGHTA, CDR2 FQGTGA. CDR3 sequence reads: CASSLSGEAYNEQFF. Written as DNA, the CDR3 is TGTGCCAGCAGCTTATCCGGAGAGGCCTACAATGAGCAGTTCTTC.

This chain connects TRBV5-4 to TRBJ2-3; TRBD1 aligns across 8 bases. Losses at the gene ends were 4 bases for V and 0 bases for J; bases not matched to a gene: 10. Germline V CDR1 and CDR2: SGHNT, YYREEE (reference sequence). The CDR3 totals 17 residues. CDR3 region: CASSLGQGPPSTDTQYF. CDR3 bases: TGTGCCAGCAGCCTTGGACAGGGCCCTCCTAGCACAGATACGCAGTATTTT.

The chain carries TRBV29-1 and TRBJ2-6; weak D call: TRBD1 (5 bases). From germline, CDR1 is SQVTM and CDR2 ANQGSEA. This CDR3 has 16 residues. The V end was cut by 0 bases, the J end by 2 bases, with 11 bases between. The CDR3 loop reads CSVEDYSRAGANVLTF. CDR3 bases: TGCAGCGTTGAAGATTATTCCAGGGCTGGGGCCAACGTCCTGACTTTC.

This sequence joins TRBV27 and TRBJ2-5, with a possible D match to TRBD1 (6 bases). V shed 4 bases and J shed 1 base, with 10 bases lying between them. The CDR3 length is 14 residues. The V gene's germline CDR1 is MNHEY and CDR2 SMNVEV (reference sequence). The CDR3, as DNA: TGTGCCAGCAGTTCGTGGACAGCCCAAGAGACCCAGTACTTC. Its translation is CASSSWTAQETQYF.

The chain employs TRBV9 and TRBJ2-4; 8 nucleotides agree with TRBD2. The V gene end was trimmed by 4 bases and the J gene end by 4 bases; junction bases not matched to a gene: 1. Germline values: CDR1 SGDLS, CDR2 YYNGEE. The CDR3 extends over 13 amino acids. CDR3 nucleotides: TGTGCCAGCAGCTCTAGCGGGAAAAACATTCAGTACTTC. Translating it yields CASSSSGKNIQYF.

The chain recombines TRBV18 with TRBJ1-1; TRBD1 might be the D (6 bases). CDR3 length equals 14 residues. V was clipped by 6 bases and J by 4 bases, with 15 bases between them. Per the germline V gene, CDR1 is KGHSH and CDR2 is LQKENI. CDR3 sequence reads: CASSLGGGGTEAFF. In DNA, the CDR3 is TGTGCCAGCTCCTTGGGAGGGGGGGGCACTGAAGCTTTCTTT.